The next 23 T cell receptor beta chains were all read from a single sample in a study of cytomegalovirus exposure and HLA in healthy donors. Researchers ran the PCR with 60 Vbeta and 13 Jbeta primers. The table came from immunoSEQ multiplex PCR; TCRdb's copy has only in-frame clones and leaves some out. The sample lists about 200,000 clones; 70% were seen once. Sequencing was carried out using PBMCs. All receptors come from a man aged 40-49 years in good health and CMV-seropositive.

Comments on this clone: The sample holds other DNA sequences that translate to the same CDR3. This chain uses TRBV5-4 with TRBJ1-2, with a possible D match to TRBD1 (6 bases). Trimming took 0 bases from V and 2 from J, leaving 8 bases between them. This CDR3 is built from 14 residues. Germline V lookup: CDR1 SGHNT, CDR2 YYREEE (reference sequence). CDR3 region: CASSLVGQNYGYTF. Written as DNA, the CDR3 is TGTGCCAGCAGCTTGGTAGGACAGAACTATGGCTACACCTTC.

The chain couples TRBV29-1 to TRBJ1-1; 7 nucleotides match TRBD1. V shed 4 bases and J 4 bases; nucleotides not matched to a gene: 9. The CDR3 consists of 14 residues. Germline assignment: CDR1 SQVTM and CDR2 ANQGSEA. The CDR3 loop reads CSVGETGYSTEAFF. The DNA for the CDR3 is TGCAGCGTTGGCGAGACAGGGTATTCCACTGAAGCTTTCTTT.

This chain connects TRBV5-4 to TRBJ1-6; 8 bases match TRBD1. Germline V CDR1 and CDR2: SGHNT, YYREEE (reference sequence). The CDR3 extends over 16 amino acids. The ends lost 4 bases at V and 5 bases at J; junction bases unmatched: 8. CDR3 sequence reads: CASSEGQGWDNSPLHF. The DNA of the CDR3 is TGTGCCAGCAGCGAAGGACAGGGTTGGGATAATTCACCCCTCCACTTT.

CDR3 DNA sequence: TGTGCCAGCAGCTTAAGACAGGGGGAAGCCGGGGAGCTGTTTTTT. Protein: CASSLRQGEAGELFF. This sequence joins TRBV5-4 and TRBJ2-2; 9 nucleotides agree with TRBD1. The V gene end was trimmed by 2 bases and the J gene end by 6 bases; junction bases not matched to a gene: 5. Germline V gene data show CDR1 as SGHNT and CDR2 as YYREEE (reference sequence). The CDR3 is 15 amino acids.

The table lists this clone with a few counts. Mismatch with germline at one junction end may stem from a read error. The rearrangement uses TRBV20-1 and TRBJ1-4; D is ambiguous. Germline CDR1 DFQATT, CDR2 SNEGSKA (reference sequence). The length of the CDR3 is 11 residues. The CDR3 sequence: CSASVRGHNVF. The CDR3 region has the DNA TGCAGTGCTAGCGTGCGAGGGCATAATGTTTTT.

The chain is built from TRBV18 and TRBJ2-2; D might be TRBD1 (5 bases). The CDR3 has 14 amino acids. V lost 6 bases and J lost 4, with 12 bases in between. CDR1 is KGHSH and CDR2 is LQKENI in the germline V gene. In nucleotides, the CDR3 is TGTGCCAGCTCCCCCAGCCAGGGCACCGGGGAGCTGTTTTTT. The encoded protein is CASSPSQGTGELFF.

The chain links TRBV6-6 to TRBJ1-1, with D maybe TRBD1 (5 bases). The germline CDR1 and CDR2 sequences are MNHNY and SVGAGI (reference sequence). Trimming cost V 2 bases and J 0 bases, with 7 bases left between them. This CDR3 region has 14 residues. Here the CDR3 reads CASSYGTLNTEAFF. CDR3 bases: TGTGCCAGCAGTTACGGGACTTTGAACACTGAAGCTTTCTTT.

The V and J genes are TRBV7-9 and TRBJ2-7; possible D gene TRBD2, 6 bases. V shed 6 bases and J shed 0 bases, with 27 bases lying between them. This CDR3 has 19 amino acids. Germline lookup yields CDR1 SEHNR and CDR2 FQNEAQ (reference sequence). The CDR3 region has the DNA TGTGCCAGCAGACCATTACTCGGGGGTACGATTACCAGCTCCTACGAGCAGTACTTC. Translated: CASRPLLGGTITSSYEQYF.

This clone was seen just once. The V gene is TRBV5-4, the J gene TRBJ2-2, with 9 bases matching TRBD1. The germline V gene has CDR1 SGHNT and CDR2 YYREEE (reference sequence). This CDR3 contains 14 residues. V was clipped by 4 bases and J by 5 bases; unmatched bases: 3. The CDR3, as DNA: TGTGCCAGCAGCGTCGGGACAGGGACCGGGGAGCTGTTTTTT. Residues: CASSVGTGTGELFF.

The chain combines TRBV27 with TRBJ1-4, with D possibly being TRBD1 (6 bases). V shed 2 bases and J shed 10 bases, with 11 bases lying between them. The germline gives CDR1 MNHEY, CDR2 SMNVEV (reference sequence). The CDR3 has 13 residues. CDR3 bases: TGTGCCAGCAGTTTACGGGGGGCTGGAAAACTGTTTTTT. Translated: CASSLRGAGKLFF. The variable domain in full, completed from reference TRBV27 and TRBJ1-4, reads EAQVTQNPRYLITVTGKKLTVTCSQNMNHEYMSWYRQDPGLGLRQIYYSMNVEVTDKGDVPEGYKVSRKEKRNFPLILESPSPNQTSLYFCASSLRGAGKLFFGSGTQLSVL.

The chain has TRBV7-2 and TRBJ2-3; 9 bases map to TRBD2. Trimming removed 2 bases from V and 11 bases from J; junction bases left unmatched: 11. The CDR3 sequence is 15 residues long. Per the germline V gene, CDR1 is SGHTA and CDR2 is FQGNSA. The CDR3 here is CASSLRASGALEQYF. DNA of the CDR3: TGTGCCAGCAGCTTACGGGCTAGCGGGGCCCTAGAGCAGTATTTT.

This clone appeared a single time. The chain has TRBV28 and TRBJ1-2; 8 nucleotides line up with TRBD1. The CDR3 consists of 16 residues. J gave up 4 bases and V 3 bases, and 10 bases lay outside the gene matches. Germline CDR1 reads MDHEN; CDR2 reads SYDVKM. The CDR3 sequence is CASSLGTGLPPYGYTF. The CDR3 DNA is TGTGCCAGCAGTTTGGGGACAGGTCTTCCCCCCTATGGCTACACCTTC.

The chain employs TRBV5-1 and TRBJ2-3; 8 nucleotides agree with TRBD2. Germline V gives CDR1 SGHRS, CDR2 YFSETQ. There are 15 residues in the CDR3. V trimming: 0 bases; J trimming: 4 bases; junction bases outside the gene matches: 4. The CDR3 here is CASSLAGRDPDTQYF. Here the CDR3 DNA reads TGCGCCAGCAGCTTGGCCGGGAGGGACCCAGATACGCAGTATTTT.

This clone was found a few times. The rearrangement joins TRBV4-1 to TRBJ2-1, with D possibly TRBD2 on 6 matching bases. V was shortened by 4 bases and J by 5 bases, with 12 bases between the two germline ends. The CDR3 contains 14 residues. Germline CDR1 reads MGHRA; CDR2 reads YSYEKL. CDR3 DNA: TGCGCCAGCAGCCTTGGGACTTTCGACAATGAGCAGTTCTTC. Protein sequence: CASSLGTFDNEQFF.

The chain recombines TRBV19 with TRBJ2-7; 9 positions match TRBD2. V shed 5 bases, J shed 1 base, and the junction held 6 bases outside the gene matches. Germline assignment: CDR1 LNHDA and CDR2 SQIVND (reference sequence). This CDR3 spans 15 amino acids. DNA of the CDR3: TGTGCCAGTAGTGAGCGGGGGGTTGCTTCCTACGAGCAGTACTTC. It yields the protein CASSERGVASYEQYF.

The chain uses TRBV6-6 and TRBJ2-1; D might be TRBD1 (5 bases). V dropped 6 bases and J dropped 4 bases, with 13 bases sitting between them. The CDR3 has 14 amino acids. Per the germline V gene, CDR1 is MNHNY and CDR2 is SVGAGI (reference sequence). CDR3: CASRLRELYNEQFF. The CDR3 region has the DNA TGTGCCAGCAGGCTCAGGGAATTGTACAATGAGCAGTTCTTC.

The chain employs TRBV5-1 and TRBJ2-5; D call uncertain. CDR1 and CDR2 from the germline V gene are SGHRS and YFSETQ. V was trimmed by 5 bases and J by 7 bases, leaving 21 bases between them. CDR3 size: 15 residues. CDR3 loop: CASREIFSLRGTQYF. CDR3 nucleotides: TGCGCCAGCAGAGAAATTTTTAGTCTTAGAGGGACCCAGTACTTC.

In its sample, this clone was seen a few times. The chain recombines TRBV5-1 with TRBJ2-7; 9 nucleotides agree with TRBD2. This CDR3 is built from 16 residues. Germline V gene sequence: CDR1 SGHRS, CDR2 YFSETQ. V lost 3 bases, J lost 4 bases, and 11 bases stayed unmatched. CDR3 DNA: TGCGCCAGCAGCTCCGGAAGGGGCGGGGGGGCATACGAGCAGTACTTC. This gives the protein CASSSGRGGGAYEQYF.

V gene TRBV29-1 combines with J gene TRBJ2-7; 11 bases align to TRBD1. The CDR3 sequence is 13 residues long. Germline V gene lookup returns CDR1 SQVTM and CDR2 ANQGSEA. Trimming at V came to 6 bases and at J to 3 bases, leaving 4 bases not matched to a gene. In DNA, the CDR3 is TGCAGCGTGGAGGGACAGGGGGTCTACGAGCAGTACTTC. Amino acids: CSVEGQGVYEQYF.

The V call is TRBV29-1, the J call TRBJ2-7; TRBD1 matches 7 bases. The junction had 10 bases not matched to a gene; V was cut back by 3 bases and J by 5 bases. Germline CDR1 and CDR2: SQVTM and ANQGSEA. The CDR3 is 14 amino acids. Written as DNA, the CDR3 is TGCAGCGTTGATCCGAGGGGGCTGGGGAACGAGCAGTACTTC. This sequence encodes CSVDPRGLGNEQYF.

This clone was seen a handful of times. V and J are TRBV7-2 and TRBJ2-7; 9 nucleotides align to TRBD2. V lost 5 bases and J lost 2; bases outside the gene matches: 4. The CDR3 runs 14 residues. CDR1 and CDR2 from the germline V gene are SGHTA and FQGNSA. The CDR3 DNA is TGTGCCAGCAGCCCTGCTAGCGGGGCCTACGAGCAGTACTTC. Translation: CASSPASGAYEQYF.

On this clone itself: One end of the junction varies from germline; a read error may be responsible. The rearrangement uses TRBV6-5 and TRBJ1-6; D is possibly TRBD1 (5 bases). The CDR3 covers 14 residues. Germline CDR1 is MNHEY and CDR2 is SVGAGI. The CDR3 sequence: CASSYPSQDSPRRF. The CDR3 DNA reads as TGTGCCAGCAGTTACCCCTCACAGGATTCACCACGGCGCTTT.

This clone was detected a few times. Relative to the germline gene, one junction end is altered; a read error may explain this. The chain has TRBV5-1 and TRBJ2-1; D possibly corresponds to TRBD2 (6 bases). The CDR3 spans 15 residues. Germline CDR1 SGHRS, CDR2 YFSETQ. CDR3 DNA sequence: TGCGCCAGCAGCTTCGGGGGAAGCTCCTACAATGAGCGGTTCTTC. Translated, it gives CASSFGGSSYNERFF.